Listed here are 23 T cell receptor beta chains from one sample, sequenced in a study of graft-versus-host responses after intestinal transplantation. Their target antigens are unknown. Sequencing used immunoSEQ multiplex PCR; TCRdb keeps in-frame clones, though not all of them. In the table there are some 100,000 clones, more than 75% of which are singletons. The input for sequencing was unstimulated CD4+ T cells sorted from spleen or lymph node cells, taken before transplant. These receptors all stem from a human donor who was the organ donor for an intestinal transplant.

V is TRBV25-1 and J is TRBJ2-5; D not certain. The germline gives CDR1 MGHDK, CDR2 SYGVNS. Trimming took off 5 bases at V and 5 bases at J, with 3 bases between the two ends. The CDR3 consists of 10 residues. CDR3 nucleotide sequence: TGTGCCAGCAGTCGGGAGACCCAGTACTTC. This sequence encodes CASSRETQYF.

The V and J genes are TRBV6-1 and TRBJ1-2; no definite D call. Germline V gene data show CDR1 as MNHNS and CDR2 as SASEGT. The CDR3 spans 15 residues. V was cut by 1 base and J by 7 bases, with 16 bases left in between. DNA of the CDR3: TGTGCCAGCAGTGAAGAATTAAGGGTACGAGGTGGCTACACCTTC. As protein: CASSEELRVRGGYTF.

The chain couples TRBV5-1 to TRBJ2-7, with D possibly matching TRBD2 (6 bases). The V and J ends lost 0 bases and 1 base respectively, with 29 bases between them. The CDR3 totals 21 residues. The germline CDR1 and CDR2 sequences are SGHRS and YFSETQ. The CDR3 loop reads CASSLAGWSRERRFPSYEQYF. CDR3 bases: TGCGCCAGCAGCTTGGCCGGGTGGTCACGGGAGCGGCGATTTCCTTCCTACGAGCAGTACTTC.

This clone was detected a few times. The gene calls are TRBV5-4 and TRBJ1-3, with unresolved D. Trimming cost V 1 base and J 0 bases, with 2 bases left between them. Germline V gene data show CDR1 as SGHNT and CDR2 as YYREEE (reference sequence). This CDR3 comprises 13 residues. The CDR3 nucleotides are TGTGCCAGCAGCTTGCCCTCTGGAAACACCATATATTTT. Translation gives CASSLPSGNTIYF.

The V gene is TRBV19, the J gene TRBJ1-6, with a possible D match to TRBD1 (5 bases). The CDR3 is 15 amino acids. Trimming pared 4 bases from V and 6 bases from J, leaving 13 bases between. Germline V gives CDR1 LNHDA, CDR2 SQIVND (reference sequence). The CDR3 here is CASSTGSRFNSPLHF. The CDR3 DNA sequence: TGTGCCAGTAGTACAGGGAGCCGATTTAATTCACCCCTCCACTTT. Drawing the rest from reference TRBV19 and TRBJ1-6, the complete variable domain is DGGITQSPKYLFRKEGQNVTLSCEQNLNHDAMYWYRQDPGQGLRLIYYSQIVNDFQKGDIAEGYSVSREKKESFPLTVTSAQKNPTAFYLCASSTGSRFNSPLHFGNGTRLTVT.

The DNA for the CDR3 is TGTGCCACCAGCCCCCGGCTAGGGAATCAGCCCCAGCATTTT. Translated, it gives CATSPRLGNQPQHF. The J gene is TRBJ1-5, the V gene TRBV15; D remains unclear. The CDR3 spans 14 residues. Per germline, CDR1 LNHNV and CDR2 YYDKDF (reference sequence). Trimming shortened V by 5 bases and J by 4 bases, and 12 bases separated the two germline ends.

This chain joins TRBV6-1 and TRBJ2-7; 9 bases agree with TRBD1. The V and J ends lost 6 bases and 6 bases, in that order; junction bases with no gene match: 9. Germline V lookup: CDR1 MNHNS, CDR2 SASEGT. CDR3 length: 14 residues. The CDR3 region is CASSIQQGALEQYF. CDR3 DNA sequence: TGTGCCAGCAGCATTCAACAGGGGGCCCTCGAGCAGTACTTC.

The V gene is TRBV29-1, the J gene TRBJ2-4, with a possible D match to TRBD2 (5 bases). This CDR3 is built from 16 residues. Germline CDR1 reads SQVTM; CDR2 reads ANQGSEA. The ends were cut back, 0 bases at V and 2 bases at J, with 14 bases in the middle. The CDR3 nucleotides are TGCAGCGTTGAAGATCGGGGTAGAGGCACCAAAAACATTCAGTACTTC. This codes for CSVEDRGRGTKNIQYF.

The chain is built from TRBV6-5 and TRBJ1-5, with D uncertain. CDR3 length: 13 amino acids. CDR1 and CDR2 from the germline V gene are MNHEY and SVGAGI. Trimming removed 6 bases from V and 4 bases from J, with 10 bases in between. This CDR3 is CASRREKNQPQHF. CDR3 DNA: TGTGCCAGCAGGAGGGAAAAAAATCAGCCCCAGCATTTT.

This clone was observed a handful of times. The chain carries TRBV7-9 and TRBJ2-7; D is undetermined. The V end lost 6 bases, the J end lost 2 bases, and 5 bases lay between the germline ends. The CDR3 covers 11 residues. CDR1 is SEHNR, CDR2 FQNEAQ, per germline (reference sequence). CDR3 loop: CASSDPYEQYF. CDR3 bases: TGTGCCAGCAGTGATCCCTACGAGCAGTACTTC.

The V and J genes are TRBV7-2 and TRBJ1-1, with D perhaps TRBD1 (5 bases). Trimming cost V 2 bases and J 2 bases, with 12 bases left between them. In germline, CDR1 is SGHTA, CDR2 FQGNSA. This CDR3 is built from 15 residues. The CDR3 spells CASSLSAGLNTEAFF. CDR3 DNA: TGTGCCAGCAGCTTAAGTGCAGGGTTAAACACTGAAGCTTTCTTT. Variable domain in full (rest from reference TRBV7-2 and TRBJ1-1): GAGVSQSPSNKVTEKGKDVELRCDPISGHTALYWYRQSLGQGLEFLIYFQGNSAPDKSGLPSDRFSAERTGGSVSTLTIQRTQQEDSAVYLCASSLSAGLNTEAFFGQGTRLTVV.

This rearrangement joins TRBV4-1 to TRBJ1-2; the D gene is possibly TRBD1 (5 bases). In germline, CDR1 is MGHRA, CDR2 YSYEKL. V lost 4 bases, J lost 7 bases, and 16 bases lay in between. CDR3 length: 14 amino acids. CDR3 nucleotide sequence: TGCGCCAGCAGCCCGGATTCGGGGGTGGGTGGCTACACCTTC. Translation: CASSPDSGVGGYTF.

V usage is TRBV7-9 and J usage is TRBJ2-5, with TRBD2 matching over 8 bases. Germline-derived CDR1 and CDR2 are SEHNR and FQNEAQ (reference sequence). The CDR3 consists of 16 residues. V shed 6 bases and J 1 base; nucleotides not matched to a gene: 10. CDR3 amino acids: CASSQGAGGPQETQYF. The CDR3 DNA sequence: TGTGCCAGCAGTCAAGGGGCGGGGGGACCCCAAGAGACCCAGTACTTC.

The chain's CDR3 is CASSLLRDKNQPQHF. As DNA, the CDR3 is TGTGCCAGCAGCCTCCTCCGGGACAAGAATCAGCCCCAGCATTTT. The rearrangement uses TRBV4-2 and TRBJ1-5; D perhaps matches TRBD1 (6 bases). Germline V gene data show CDR1 as LGHNA and CDR2 as YNFKEQ. CDR3 length: 15 residues. Trimming stripped 4 bases from V and 4 bases from J, with 14 bases between.

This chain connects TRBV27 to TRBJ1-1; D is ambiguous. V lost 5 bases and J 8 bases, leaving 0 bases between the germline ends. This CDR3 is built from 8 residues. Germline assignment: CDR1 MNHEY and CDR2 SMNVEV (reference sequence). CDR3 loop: CASSEAFF. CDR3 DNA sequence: TGTGCCAGCAGTGAAGCTTTCTTT.

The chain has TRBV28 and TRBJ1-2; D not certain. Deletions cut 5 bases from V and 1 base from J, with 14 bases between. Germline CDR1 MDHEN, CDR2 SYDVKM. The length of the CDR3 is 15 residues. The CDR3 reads CASSMLAVLNYGYTF. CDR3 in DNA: TGTGCCAGCAGTATGCTAGCAGTTCTTAACTATGGCTACACCTTC.

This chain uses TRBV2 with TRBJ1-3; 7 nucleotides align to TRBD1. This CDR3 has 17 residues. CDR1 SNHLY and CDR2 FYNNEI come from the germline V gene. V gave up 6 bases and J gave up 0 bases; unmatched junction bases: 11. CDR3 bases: TGTGCCAGCAGGAACACCGGGACAGCTTTCTCTGGAAACACCATATATTTT. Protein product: CASRNTGTAFSGNTIYF. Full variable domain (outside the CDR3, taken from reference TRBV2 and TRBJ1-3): EPEVTQTPSHQVTQMGQEVILRCVPISNHLYFYWYRQILGQKVEFLVSFYNNEISEKSEIFDDQFSVERPDGSNFTLKIRSTKLEDSAMYFCASRNTGTAFSGNTIYFGEGSWLTVV.

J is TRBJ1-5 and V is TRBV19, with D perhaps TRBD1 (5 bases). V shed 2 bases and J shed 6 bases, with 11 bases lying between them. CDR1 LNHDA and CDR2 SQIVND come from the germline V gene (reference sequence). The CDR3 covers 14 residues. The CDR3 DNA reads TGTGCCAGTAGTATATTCGGGGGAGGTCAGCCCCAGCATTTT. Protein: CASSIFGGGQPQHF.

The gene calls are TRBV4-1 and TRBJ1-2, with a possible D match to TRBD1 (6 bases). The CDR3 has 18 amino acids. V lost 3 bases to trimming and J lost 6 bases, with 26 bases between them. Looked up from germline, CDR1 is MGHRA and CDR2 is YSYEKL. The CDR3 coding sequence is TGCGCCAGCAGCCATTTTGCGGGGAACAGGGATGGGTCGGATGGCTACACCTTC. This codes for CASSHFAGNRDGSDGYTF.

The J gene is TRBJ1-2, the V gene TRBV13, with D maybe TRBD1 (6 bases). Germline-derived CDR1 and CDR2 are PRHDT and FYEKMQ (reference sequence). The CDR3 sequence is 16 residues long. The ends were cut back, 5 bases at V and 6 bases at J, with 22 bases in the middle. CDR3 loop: CASSLSPTTGLNGYTF. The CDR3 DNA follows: TGTGCCAGCAGCCTATCTCCTACAACAGGGTTAAATGGCTACACCTTC.

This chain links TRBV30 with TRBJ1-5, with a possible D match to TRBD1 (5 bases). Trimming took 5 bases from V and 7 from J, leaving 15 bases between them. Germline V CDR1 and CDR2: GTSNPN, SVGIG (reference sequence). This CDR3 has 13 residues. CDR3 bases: TGTGCCTGGGCGACAGTCGACGGCCAGCCCCAGCATTTT. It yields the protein CAWATVDGQPQHF.

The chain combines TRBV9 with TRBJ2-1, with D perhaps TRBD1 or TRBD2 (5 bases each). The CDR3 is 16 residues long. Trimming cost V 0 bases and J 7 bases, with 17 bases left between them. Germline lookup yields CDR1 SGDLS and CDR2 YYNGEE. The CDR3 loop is CASSVDLRSGANEQFF. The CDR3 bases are TGTGCCAGCAGCGTAGACCTCCGTTCCGGGGCAAATGAGCAGTTCTTC.

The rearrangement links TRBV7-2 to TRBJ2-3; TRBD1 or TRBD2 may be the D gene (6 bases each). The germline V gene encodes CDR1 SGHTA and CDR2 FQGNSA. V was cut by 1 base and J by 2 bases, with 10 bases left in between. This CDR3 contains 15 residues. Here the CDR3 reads CASSLGGAYTDTQYF. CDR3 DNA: TGTGCCAGCAGCTTAGGGGGGGCATACACAGATACGCAGTATTTT. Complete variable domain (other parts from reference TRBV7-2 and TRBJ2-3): GAGVSQSPSNKVTEKGKDVELRCDPISGHTALYWYRQSLGQGLEFLIYFQGNSAPDKSGLPSDRFSAERTGGSVSTLTIQRTQQEDSAVYLCASSLGGAYTDTQYFGPGTRLTVL.